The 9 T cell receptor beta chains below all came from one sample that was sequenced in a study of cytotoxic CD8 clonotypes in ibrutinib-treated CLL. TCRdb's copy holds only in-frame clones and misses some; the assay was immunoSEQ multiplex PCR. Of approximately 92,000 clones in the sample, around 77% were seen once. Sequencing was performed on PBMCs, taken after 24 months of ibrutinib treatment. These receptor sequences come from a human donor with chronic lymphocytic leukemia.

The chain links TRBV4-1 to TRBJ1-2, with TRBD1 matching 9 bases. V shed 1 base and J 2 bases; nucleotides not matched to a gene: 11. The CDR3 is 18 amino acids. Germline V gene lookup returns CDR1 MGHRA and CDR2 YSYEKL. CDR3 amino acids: CASSQAQLGTGKNYGYTF. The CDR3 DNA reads TGCGCCAGCAGCCAAGCGCAGTTGGGGACAGGGAAGAACTATGGCTACACCTTC.

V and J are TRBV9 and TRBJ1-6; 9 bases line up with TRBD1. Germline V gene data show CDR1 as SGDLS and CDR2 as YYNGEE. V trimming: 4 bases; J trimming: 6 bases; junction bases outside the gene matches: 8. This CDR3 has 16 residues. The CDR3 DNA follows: TGTGCCAGCAGCCCCAGGACAGGGGAGTTTAATTCACCCCTCCACTTT. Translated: CASSPRTGEFNSPLHF.

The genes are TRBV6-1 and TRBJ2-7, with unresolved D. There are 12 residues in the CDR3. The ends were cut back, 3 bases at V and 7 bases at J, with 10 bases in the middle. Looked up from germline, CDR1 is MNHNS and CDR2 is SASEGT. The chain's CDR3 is CASSEEFREQYF. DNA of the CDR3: TGTGCCAGCAGTGAGGAGTTCCGGGAGCAGTACTTC.

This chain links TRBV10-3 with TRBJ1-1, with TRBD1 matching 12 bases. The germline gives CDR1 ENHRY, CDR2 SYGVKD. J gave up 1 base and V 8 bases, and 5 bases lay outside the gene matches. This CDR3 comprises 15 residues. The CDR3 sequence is CAIGGQGARNTEAFF. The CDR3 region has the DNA TGTGCCATCGGGGGACAGGGGGCCAGGAACACTGAAGCTTTCTTT.

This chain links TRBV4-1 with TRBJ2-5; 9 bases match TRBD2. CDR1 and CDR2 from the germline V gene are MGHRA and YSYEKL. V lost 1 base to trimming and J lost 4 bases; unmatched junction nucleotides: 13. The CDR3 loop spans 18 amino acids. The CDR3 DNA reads TGCGCCAGCAGCCAAGGTCTCCAGACTAGCGGCCCCAGAGAGACCCAGTACTTC. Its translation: CASSQGLQTSGPRETQYF.

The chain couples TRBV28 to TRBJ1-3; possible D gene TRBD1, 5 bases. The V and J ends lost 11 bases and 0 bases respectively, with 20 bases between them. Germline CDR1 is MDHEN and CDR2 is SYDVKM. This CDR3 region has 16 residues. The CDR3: CAGGRSGADSGNTIYF. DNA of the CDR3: TGTGCCGGAGGCCGATCCGGGGCTGACTCTGGAAACACCATATATTTT.

The CDR3 DNA sequence: TGTGCCAGCAGTGAAGCCTTAAGCGGGAGCTCCTACAATGAGCAGTTCTTC. As protein: CASSEALSGSSYNEQFF. This chain links TRBV6-1 with TRBJ2-1, with 8 bases fitting TRBD2. This CDR3 contains 17 residues. V was clipped by 0 bases and J by 0 bases; unmatched bases: 4. Germline CDR1 reads MNHNS; CDR2 reads SASEGT.

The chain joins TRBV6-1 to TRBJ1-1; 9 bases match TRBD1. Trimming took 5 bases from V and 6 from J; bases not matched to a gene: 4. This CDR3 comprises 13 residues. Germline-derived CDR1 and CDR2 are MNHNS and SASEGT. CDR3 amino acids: CASSLQGAAEAFF. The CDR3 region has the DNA TGTGCCAGCAGTTTACAGGGGGCCGCTGAAGCTTTCTTT.

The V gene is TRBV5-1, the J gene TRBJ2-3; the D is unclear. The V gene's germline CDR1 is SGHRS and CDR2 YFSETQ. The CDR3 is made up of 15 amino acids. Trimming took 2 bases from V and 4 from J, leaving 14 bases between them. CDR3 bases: TGCGCCAGCAGCTTAATACTATCATTGGCAGATACGCAGTATTTT. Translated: CASSLILSLADTQYF.